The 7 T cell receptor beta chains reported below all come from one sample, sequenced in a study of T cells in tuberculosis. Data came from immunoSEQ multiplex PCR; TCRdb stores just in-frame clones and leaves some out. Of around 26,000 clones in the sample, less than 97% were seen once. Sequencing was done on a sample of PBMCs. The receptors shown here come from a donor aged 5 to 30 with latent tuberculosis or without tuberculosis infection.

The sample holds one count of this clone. CDR3 bases: TGTGCCAGTAGCACAACAGGGGCTGGGGCCAACGTCCTGACTTTC. It is translated as CASSTTGAGANVLTF. The V call is TRBV19, the J call TRBJ2-6; 7 bases map to TRBD1. The V and J ends lost 6 bases and 2 bases, in that order; junction bases with no gene match: 4. The CDR3 runs to 15 residues. Per germline, CDR1 LNHDA and CDR2 SQIVND (reference sequence).

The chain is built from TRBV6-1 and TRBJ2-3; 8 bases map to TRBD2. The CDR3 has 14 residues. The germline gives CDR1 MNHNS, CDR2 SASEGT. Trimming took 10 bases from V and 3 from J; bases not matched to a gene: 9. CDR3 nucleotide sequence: TGTGCCACCTTACGGGGGGGCAAGACAGATACGCAGTATTTT. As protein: CATLRGGKTDTQYF.

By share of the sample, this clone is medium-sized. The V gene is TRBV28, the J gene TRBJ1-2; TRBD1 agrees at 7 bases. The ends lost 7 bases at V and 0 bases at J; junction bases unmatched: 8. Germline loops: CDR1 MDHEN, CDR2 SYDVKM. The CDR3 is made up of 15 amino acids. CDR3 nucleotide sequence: TGTGCCAGCAAGGAGTGGGACAGCGCTAACTATGGCTACACCTTC. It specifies CASKEWDSANYGYTF.

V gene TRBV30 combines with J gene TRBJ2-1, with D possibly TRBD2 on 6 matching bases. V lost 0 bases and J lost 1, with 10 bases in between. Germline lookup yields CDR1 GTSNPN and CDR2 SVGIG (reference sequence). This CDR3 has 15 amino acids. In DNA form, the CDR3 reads TGTGCCTGGAGTGTTACGGGACTGTCCTACAATGAGCAGTTCTTC. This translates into CAWSVTGLSYNEQFF.

The CDR3 DNA reads TGTGCCTGGAGCAACAGGGACGGGGACACCGGGGAGCTGTTTTTT. Translated, it gives CAWSNRDGDTGELFF. The chain couples TRBV30 to TRBJ2-2; TRBD1 might be the D (6 bases). Per germline, CDR1 GTSNPN and CDR2 SVGIG (reference sequence). V was shortened by 3 bases and J by 3 bases, with 14 bases between the two germline ends. CDR3 length equals 15 residues. Variable domain in full (rest from reference TRBV30 and TRBJ2-2): SQTIHQWPATLVQPVGSPLSLECTVEGTSNPNLYWYRQAAGRGLQLLFYSVGIGQISSEVPQNLSASRPQDRQFILSSKKLLLSDSGFYLCAWSNRDGDTGELFFGEGSRLTVL.

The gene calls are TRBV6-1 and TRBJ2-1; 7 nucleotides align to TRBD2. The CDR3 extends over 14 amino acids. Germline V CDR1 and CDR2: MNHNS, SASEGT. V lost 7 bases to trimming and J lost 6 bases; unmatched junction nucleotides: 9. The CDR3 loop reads CASNNIGTTNEQFF. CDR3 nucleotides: TGTGCCAGCAATAATATTGGGACTACCAATGAGCAGTTCTTC.

The CDR3: CASSRSRESLHF. The CDR3 bases are TGCGCCAGCAGCCGGAGCCGGGAGTCCCTCCACTTT. The chain has TRBV4-1 and TRBJ1-6; no reliable D call. Germline-derived CDR1 and CDR2 are MGHRA and YSYEKL. The CDR3 consists of 12 residues. Trimming left V 4 bases short and J 14 bases short, with 12 bases between.